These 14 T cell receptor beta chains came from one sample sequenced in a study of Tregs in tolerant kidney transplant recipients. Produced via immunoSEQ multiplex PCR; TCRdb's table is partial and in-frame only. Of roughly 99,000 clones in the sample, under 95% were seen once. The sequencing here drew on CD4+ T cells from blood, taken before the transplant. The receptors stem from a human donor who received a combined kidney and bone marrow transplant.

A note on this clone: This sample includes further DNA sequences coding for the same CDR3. The CDR3 loop reads CASSTQPTGHPYEQYF. CDR3 DNA sequence: TGTGCCAGCAGCACCCAACCGACGGGACACCCCTACGAGCAGTACTTC. The gene calls are TRBV7-9 and TRBJ2-7, with D maybe TRBD1 (6 bases). This CDR3 is 16 amino acids long. The germline CDR1 and CDR2 sequences are SEHNR and FQNEAQ (reference sequence). The V end lost 5 bases, the J end lost 2 bases, and 19 bases lay between the germline ends.

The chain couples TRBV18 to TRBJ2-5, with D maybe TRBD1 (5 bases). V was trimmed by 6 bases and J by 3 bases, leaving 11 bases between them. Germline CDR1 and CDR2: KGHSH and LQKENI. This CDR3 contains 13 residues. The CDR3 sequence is CASSPGREETQYF. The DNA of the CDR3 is TGTGCCAGCTCCCCCGGCAGGGAAGAGACCCAGTACTTC.

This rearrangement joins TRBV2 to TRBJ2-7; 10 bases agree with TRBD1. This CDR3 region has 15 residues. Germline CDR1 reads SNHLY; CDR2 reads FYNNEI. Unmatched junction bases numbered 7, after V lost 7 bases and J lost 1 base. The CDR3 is CASTETGQGSYEQYF. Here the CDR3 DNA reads TGTGCCAGCACCGAAACGGGACAGGGGTCCTACGAGCAGTACTTC. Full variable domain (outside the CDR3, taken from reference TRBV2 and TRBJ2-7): EPEVTQTPSHQVTQMGQEVILRCVPISNHLYFYWYRQILGQKVEFLVSFYNNEISEKSEIFDDQFSVERPDGSNFTLKIRSTKLEDSAMYFCASTETGQGSYEQYFGPGTRLTVT.

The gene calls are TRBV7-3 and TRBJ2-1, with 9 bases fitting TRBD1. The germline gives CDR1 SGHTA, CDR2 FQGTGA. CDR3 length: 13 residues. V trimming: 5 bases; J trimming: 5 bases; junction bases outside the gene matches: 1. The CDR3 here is CASSRDRDNEQFF. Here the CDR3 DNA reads TGTGCCAGCAGCCGGGACAGGGACAATGAGCAGTTCTTC.

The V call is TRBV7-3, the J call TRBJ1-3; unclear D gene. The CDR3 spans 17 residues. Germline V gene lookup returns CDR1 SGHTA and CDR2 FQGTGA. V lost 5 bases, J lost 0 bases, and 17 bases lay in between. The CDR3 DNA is TGTGCCAGCAGCCCGAAAGGCGGCACGAGCTCTGGAAACACCATATATTTT. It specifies CASSPKGGTSSGNTIYF.

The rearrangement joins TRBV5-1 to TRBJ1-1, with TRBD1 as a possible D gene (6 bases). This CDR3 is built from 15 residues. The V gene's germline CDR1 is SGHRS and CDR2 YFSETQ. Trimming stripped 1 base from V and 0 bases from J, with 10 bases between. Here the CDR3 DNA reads TGCGCCAGCAGCTTGCTGACAGGCATGAACACTGAAGCTTTCTTT. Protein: CASSLLTGMNTEAFF.

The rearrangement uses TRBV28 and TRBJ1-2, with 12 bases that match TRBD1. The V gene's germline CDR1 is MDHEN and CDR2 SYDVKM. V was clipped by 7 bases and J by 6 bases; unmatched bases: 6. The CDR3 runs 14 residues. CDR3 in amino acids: CASTPGDRGHGYTF. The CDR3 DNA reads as TGTGCCAGCACCCCAGGGGACAGGGGGCATGGCTACACCTTC.

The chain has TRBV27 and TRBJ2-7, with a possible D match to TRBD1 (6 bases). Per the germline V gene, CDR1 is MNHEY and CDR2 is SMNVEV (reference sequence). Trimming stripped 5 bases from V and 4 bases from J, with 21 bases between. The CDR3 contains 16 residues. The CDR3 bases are TGTGCCAGCAGTCGGGCCCCGGGACAAAGGGGTTACGAGCAGTACTTC. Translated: CASSRAPGQRGYEQYF.

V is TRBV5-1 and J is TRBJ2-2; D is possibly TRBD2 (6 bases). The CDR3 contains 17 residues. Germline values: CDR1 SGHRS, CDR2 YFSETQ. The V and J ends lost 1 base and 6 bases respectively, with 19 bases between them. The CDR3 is CASSLLSASGGAGELFF. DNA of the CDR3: TGCGCCAGCAGCTTGTTATCGGCGAGCGGAGGGGCCGGGGAGCTGTTTTTT.

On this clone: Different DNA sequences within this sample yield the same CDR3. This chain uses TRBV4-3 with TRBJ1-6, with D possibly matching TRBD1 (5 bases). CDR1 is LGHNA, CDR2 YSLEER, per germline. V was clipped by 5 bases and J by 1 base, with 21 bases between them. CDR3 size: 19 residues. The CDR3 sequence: CASSSRDFRRGSYNSPLHF. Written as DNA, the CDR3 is TGCGCCAGCAGCTCTCGGGACTTTAGGAGAGGGTCCTATAATTCACCCCTCCACTTT.

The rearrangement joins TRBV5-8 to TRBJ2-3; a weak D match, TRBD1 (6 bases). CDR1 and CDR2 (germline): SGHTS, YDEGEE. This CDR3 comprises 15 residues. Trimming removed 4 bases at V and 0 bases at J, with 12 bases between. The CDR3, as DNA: TGTGCCAGCAGCCCTACAGGGTCTAGCACAGATACGCAGTATTTT. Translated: CASSPTGSSTDTQYF.

The CDR3 nucleotides read TGTGCCAGCAGCTTATCCCGGGAAACTGAAGCTTTCTTT. This gives the protein CASSLSRETEAFF. The chain couples TRBV7-6 to TRBJ1-1; the D is unclear. Germline CDR1 SGHVS, CDR2 FNYEAQ. Trimming pared 2 bases from V and 5 bases from J, leaving 9 bases between. This CDR3 has 13 amino acids.

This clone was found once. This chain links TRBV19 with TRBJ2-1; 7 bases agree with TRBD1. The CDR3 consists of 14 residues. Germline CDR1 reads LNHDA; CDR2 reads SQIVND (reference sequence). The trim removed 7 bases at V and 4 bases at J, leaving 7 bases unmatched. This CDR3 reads CASTRDSGYNEQFF. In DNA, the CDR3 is TGTGCCAGTACCCGGGACAGTGGGTACAATGAGCAGTTCTTC.

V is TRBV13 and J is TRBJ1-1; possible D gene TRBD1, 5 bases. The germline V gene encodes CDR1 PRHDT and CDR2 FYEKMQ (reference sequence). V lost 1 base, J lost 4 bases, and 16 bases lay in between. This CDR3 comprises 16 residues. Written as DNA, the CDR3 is TGTGCCAGCAGCTTAGTAGCGGGGTGGGGCAGCACTGAAGCTTTCTTT. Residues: CASSLVAGWGSTEAFF.